This TCR beta chain was found in a study of T cells in Graves' hyperthyroidism and ophthalmopathy. Overall study findings and caveats: A model of 13 V-J features distinguished ophthalmopathy from stable hyperthyroidism. In blood, most of the thyroid clonotypes expanded above 0.001 were also present.

The CDR3 sequence is 11 residues long. Looked up from germline, CDR1 is SGHVS and CDR2 is FQNEAQ. V was shortened by 3 bases and J by 13 bases, with 12 bases between the two germline ends. The sample holds many counts of this clonotype. Its antigen is as yet unknown. Amplified regions were TCR beta CDR3 sequences from RNA transcripts. The primer set for the first-round RT-PCR of the TCR CDR3 was HTBI. MiXCR, run by TCRdb on the multiplex PCR reads, gives a single entry per CDR3 protein. The sample records roughly 380,000 distinct CDR3 sequences, approximately 20% being singletons. Uncontrolled infection, other autoimmune disease, pregnancy or lactation excluded patients.

The sequenced sample consisted of blood. This chain links TRBV7-8 with TRBJ1-2; D perhaps matches TRBD1 (5 bases). The sequence derives from a woman aged 18-30 years with Graves' hyperthyroidism. The CDR3 DNA follows: TGTGCCAGCAGCTTTATGACAGTCTTCACCTTC. Protein: CASSFMTVFTF.